What follows are 20 T cell receptor beta chains derived from one specimen sequenced in a study of tumor-infiltrating lymphocytes in oesophageal squamous cell carcinoma. From the PCR reads, TCRdb called clonotypes with MiXCR, one entry per CDR3 protein. The sample has some 22,000 distinct CDR3 sequences, about 35% seen once. Specimen: esophageal tumor tissue. These receptors were obtained from a male donor with esophageal squamous cell carcinoma.

The chain has TRBV10-3 and TRBJ2-3; D not certain. V shed 4 bases and J shed 2 bases, with 10 bases lying between them. CDR1 and CDR2 from the germline V gene are ENHRY and SYGVKD. The CDR3 is 14 amino acids. The DNA for the CDR3 is TGTGCCATCAGTGGAGGCGGATCCACAGATACGCAGTATTTT. Translation: CAISGGGSTDTQYF.

The CDR3 sequence is CSARDLPGLDNEQFF. The CDR3 coding sequence is TGCAGTGCTAGAGATCTACCGGGGCTTGACAATGAGCAGTTCTTC. The V gene is TRBV20-1, the J gene TRBJ2-4; the D call may be TRBD1 or TRBD2 (5 bases each). The J call may be wrong; the DNA end is better matched by TRBJ2-1. The germline V gene encodes CDR1 DFQATT and CDR2 SNEGSKA (reference sequence). CDR3 length equals 15 residues.

This clonotype was seen ten or more times. The rearrangement uses TRBV6-1 and TRBJ2-3, with a tentative D call TRBD1 (6 bases). V shed 6 bases and J shed 0 bases, with 7 bases lying between them. The CDR3 extends over 13 amino acids. Germline V gene sequence: CDR1 MNHNS, CDR2 SASEGT. CDR3 in DNA: TGTGCCAGCAGGGGACATAGCACAGATACGCAGTATTTT. The encoded protein is CASRGHSTDTQYF.

This clonotype was detected a few times. The V and J genes are TRBV7-9 and TRBJ1-1; TRBD1 matches at 10 bases. Germline CDR1 is SEHNR and CDR2 is FQNEAQ (reference sequence). This CDR3 comprises 16 residues. V shed 4 bases, J shed 5 bases, and the junction held 10 bases outside the gene matches. CDR3 sequence (DNA): TGTGCCAGCAGCTCCGGGACAGGGGTCGGTGGGACTGAAGCTTTCTTT. Its protein product is CASSSGTGVGGTEAFF.

J is TRBJ2-4 and V is TRBV7-6, with a possible D match to TRBD2 (5 bases). Trimming took off 4 bases at V and 13 bases at J, with 14 bases between the two ends. The germline gives CDR1 SGHVS, CDR2 FNYEAQ. This CDR3 spans 12 amino acids. The CDR3 region is CASSSGNNEQYF. The CDR3, as DNA: TGTGCCAGCAGCTCCGGGAACAATGAGCAGTACTTC.

In this sample, this clonotype turned up a few times. The genes are TRBV7-2 and TRBJ2-1; 8 nucleotides align to TRBD2. Trimming removed 6 bases from V and 12 bases from J; junction bases left unmatched: 16. CDR1 and CDR2 (germline): SGHTA, FQGNSA. The CDR3 extends over 15 amino acids. In nucleotides, the CDR3 is TGTGCCAGCAGGCCGGGCGGGGGGCGAACAGATACGCAGTTCTTC. The encoded protein is CASRPGGGRTDTQFF.

The chain couples TRBV4-1 to TRBJ1-1; D may be TRBD1 (5 bases). With 4 bases removed from V and 3 bases from J, the gap between germline ends came to 12 bases. The germline V gene encodes CDR1 MGHRA and CDR2 YSYEKL. The CDR3 length is 14 residues. This CDR3 is CASSLSAGDTEAFF. The CDR3 DNA is TGCGCCAGCAGCCTCTCCGCGGGGGACACTGAAGCTTTCTTT.

This clonotype was observed a few times. Given the absence of the conserved phenylalanine or tryptophan at the CDR3 end, a read error is likely. The DNA is left out, because the CDR3 cannot be placed on it with certainty; the CDR3 is given as TCRdb lists it. The chain couples TRBV7-2 to TRBJ2-5; TRBD1 reflects the table's D call only, with no check against the DNA. Including both end residues, the CDR3 is 16 amino acids long. CDR1 and CDR2 from the germline V gene are SGHTA and FQGNSA. CDR3 region: CASSPGQGRYGYTFGS.

This clonotype was observed at least ten times. The rearrangement joins TRBV14 to TRBJ1-2; unclear D gene. CDR3 length: 14 residues. The V end was cut by 1 base, the J end by 3 bases, with 9 bases between. Germline V gene lookup returns CDR1 SGHDN and CDR2 FVKESK. CDR3 in DNA: TGTGCCAGCAGCCAAGGAGTAGGGTACTATGGCTACACCTTC. Its translation: CASSQGVGYYGYTF.

This chain links TRBV9 with TRBJ2-7, with 8 nucleotides matching TRBD2. The J call may be faulty, since TRBJ2-1 better matches the DNA end. The CDR3 spans 14 residues. Looked up from germline, CDR1 is SGDLS and CDR2 is YYNGEE. The CDR3 DNA follows: TGTGCCAGCAGCAAGGGACTAGTGCCGGTTGAGCAGTTCTTC. This encodes CASSKGLVPVEQFF.

This clonotype was recorded many times. The chain combines TRBV2 with TRBJ2-1, with D perhaps being TRBD1 or TRBD2 (5 bases each). The CDR3 is made up of 14 amino acids. Germline values: CDR1 SNHLY, CDR2 FYNNEI. V was cut by 7 bases and J by 1 base, with 11 bases left in between. CDR3: CASTREGSYNEQFF. In nucleotides, the CDR3 is TGTGCCAGCACCCGAGAGGGGTCCTACAATGAGCAGTTCTTC.

The chain recombines TRBV6-2 or TRBV6-3 with TRBJ2-3, with D perhaps TRBD1 (6 bases). CDR1 is MNHEY and CDR2 is SVGEGT in the germline V gene. CDR3 length: 13 residues. The germline V and J ends were trimmed by 10 bases and 2 bases, with 13 bases remaining between them. CDR3 bases: TGTGCCACACAACAGGGTTTCACAGATACGCAGTATTTT. As protein: CATQQGFTDTQYF.

The gene calls are TRBV7-4 and TRBJ2-3; D may correspond to TRBD1 or TRBD2 (6 bases each). With the DNA end fitting TRBJ2-7 better, the J assignment may be wrong. Germline-derived CDR1 and CDR2 are SGHVT and SQSDAQ. The CDR3 runs 16 residues. As DNA, the CDR3 is TGTGCCAGCAGCTTAGCGGCCCGCGGGGACACAGATACGCAGTACTTC. Its protein is CASSLAARGDTDTQYF.

This clonotype has ten or more counts. Mismatch with germline at one junction end may stem from a read error. This chain uses TRBV5-4 with TRBJ1-5, with D hard to call. Germline CDR1 is SGHNT and CDR2 is YYREEE (reference sequence). The CDR3 length is 13 residues. The DNA for the CDR3 is TGCGCCAGCAGCTTGGATGGTTATCAGCCCCAGCATTTT. Its translation is CASSLDGYQPQHF.

This clonotype has just one count. V gene TRBV27 combines with J gene TRBJ2-5, with 9 bases identical to TRBD2. The better agreement between TRBJ2-1 and the DNA end casts doubt on the J call. CDR1 is MNHEY, CDR2 SMNVEV, per germline (reference sequence). The CDR3 contains 16 residues. DNA of the CDR3: TGTGCCAGTAGTAGCGGGAGCGTACCCTCCTACAATGAGCAGTTCTTC. Encoded protein: CASSSGSVPSYNEQFF.

This clonotype appeared many times. The chain joins TRBV4-3 to TRBJ2-5; no reliable D call. In germline, CDR1 is LGHNA, CDR2 YSLEER. The CDR3 length is 13 residues. V was cut by 3 bases and J by 1 base, with 6 bases left in between. CDR3 amino acids: CASSQSIQETQYF. Written as DNA, the CDR3 is TGCGCCAGCAGCCAGTCCATCCAAGAGACCCAGTACTTC.

This clonotype was observed a few times. This rearrangement joins TRBV7-2 to TRBJ2-6; possible D gene TRBD1, 5 bases. Between the trimmed V and J ends, which lost 1 base and 0 bases, there was a span of 10 bases. The germline gives CDR1 SGHTA, CDR2 FQGNSA. There are 17 residues in the CDR3. The CDR3 spells CASSLVGRASGANVLTF. Here the CDR3 DNA reads TGTGCCAGCAGCTTAGTAGGCAGGGCCTCTGGGGCCAACGTCCTGACTTTC.

There are a few counts of this clonotype. Sequence at one end of the junction differs from germline and may be a read error. This chain connects TRBV7-6 to TRBJ1-2; possibly TRBD2 for D (5 bases). Judging by the DNA end, TRBJ2-1 fits better; the J call may be wrong. Germline lookup yields CDR1 SGHVS and CDR2 FNYEAQ. The CDR3 covers 13 residues. The CDR3 sequence: CASSFPGKNEQFF. Here the CDR3 DNA reads TGTGCTAGCAGCTTCCCCGGGAAAAATGAGCAGTTCTTC.

This clonotype was detected only a few times. This likely comes from a read error, as the CDR3 has no conserved phenylalanine or tryptophan at its end. Because the CDR3's place on the DNA is in doubt, the DNA is left out and the CDR3 is given as listed by TCRdb. The chain couples TRBV7-3 to TRBJ2-7. Germline-derived CDR1 and CDR2 are SGHTA and FQGTGA. The CDR3 adds up to 8 amino acids, both ends counted. This CDR3 reads CASSPHLT.

This clonotype qualifies as medium-sized. The genes are TRBV7-2 and TRBJ2-7, with D maybe TRBD1 (6 bases). This CDR3 comprises 15 residues. V shed 5 bases and J shed 0 bases, with 14 bases lying between them. Germline lookup yields CDR1 SGHTA and CDR2 FQGNSA. The CDR3 sequence is CASSRDRSSSYEQYF. Here the CDR3 DNA reads TGTGCCAGCAGCAGAGACAGGTCGAGCTCCTACGAGCAGTACTTC.